The entry below describes one T cell receptor beta chain. The germline CDR1 and CDR2 sequences are LGHNA and YNFKEQ. The CDR3 covers 15 residues. Trimming at V came to 5 bases and at J to 3 bases, leaving 9 bases not matched to a gene. The data were obtained in a study of cytotoxic CD8 clonotypes in ibrutinib-treated CLL. Study-wide context: The patients, about a dozen relapsed/refractory and 15 treatment-naive, included around 17 who were IGHV unmutated. Overall, around 25 responses were partial and 2 complete; following median about 70 months, approximately 15 patients stayed remitted and approximately 12 progressed.

Sequencing used immunoSEQ multiplex PCR; TCRdb keeps in-frame clones, though not all of them. The sample lists some 300,000 clones; around four fifths were seen once. This clonotype was sampled from a human donor with chronic lymphocytic leukemia. The specimen was PBMCs, collected before ibrutinib treatment. V usage is TRBV4-2 and J usage is TRBJ2-7, with 8 nucleotides matching TRBD2. As DNA, the CDR3 is TGTGCCAGCAGCGAGGAGCGGGAGTCGTACTACGAGCAGTACTTC. Residues: CASSEERESYYEQYF.